The 20 T cell receptor beta chains below come from one sample, sequenced in a study of shared clonotypes between healthy human individuals. The table came from immunoSEQ multiplex PCR; TCRdb's copy has only in-frame clones and leaves some out. Of under 2,500,000 clones listed, around 95% are singletons. The sequenced sample was naive CD4+ T cells sorted from blood. Subset given: CD45RA+ positively selected. The source of these receptors is a man between 18 and 29 years old in good health.

The chain links TRBV29-1 to TRBJ2-1; TRBD2 matches at 10 bases. In germline, CDR1 is SQVTM, CDR2 ANQGSEA. The CDR3 loop spans 14 amino acids. Germline trimming cut 4 bases from V and 3 bases from J; bases unmatched to any gene: 3. The CDR3 loop reads CSVVPSGGYNEQFF. The CDR3, as DNA: TGCAGCGTTGTACCTAGCGGGGGCTACAATGAGCAGTTCTTC.

The chain joins TRBV9 to TRBJ1-1; D perhaps matches TRBD1 (5 bases). The germline CDR1 and CDR2 sequences are SGDLS and YYNGEE. CDR3 length equals 17 residues. Trimming removed 3 bases from V and 3 bases from J, with 21 bases in between. CDR3 amino acids: CASSATPSSGRHTEAFF. DNA of the CDR3: TGTGCCAGCAGCGCTACTCCTAGTTCAGGGCGCCACACTGAAGCTTTCTTT. The variable domain in full, with the rest retrieved from reference TRBV9 and TRBJ1-1, is DSGVTQTPKHLITATGQRVTLRCSPRSGDLSVYWYQQSLDQGLQFLIQYYNGEERAKGNILERFSAQQFPDLHSELNLSSLELGDSALYFCASSATPSSGRHTEAFFGQGTRLTVV.

V is TRBV2 and J is TRBJ1-6; possible D gene TRBD1, 6 bases. The CDR3 has 15 residues. CDR1 and CDR2 (germline): SNHLY, FYNNEI. V dropped 6 bases and J dropped 2 bases, with 11 bases sitting between them. Here the CDR3 reads CASRQGGTYNSPLHF. CDR3 nucleotides: TGTGCCAGCAGACAAGGGGGGACCTATAATTCACCCCTCCACTTT.

The V gene is TRBV2, the J gene TRBJ1-3, with D unresolved. The germline V gene has CDR1 SNHLY and CDR2 FYNNEI. This CDR3 is built from 14 residues. V shed 7 bases and J shed 0 bases, with 10 bases lying between them. The CDR3 nucleotides read TGTGCCAGCAATCCCCAGCGCTCTGGAAACACCATATATTTT. Translation: CASNPQRSGNTIYF.

The chain uses TRBV18 and TRBJ1-2; TRBD1 matches at 9 bases. From germline, CDR1 is KGHSH and CDR2 LQKENI. J gave up 8 bases and V 0 bases, and 7 bases lay outside the gene matches. The CDR3 has 15 residues. CDR3 region: CASSPPGTGMNGYTF. The CDR3 DNA follows: TGTGCCAGCTCACCACCCGGGACAGGGATGAACGGCTACACCTTC.

In DNA form, the CDR3 reads TGTGCCAGCAGTGTCAACTGGGGAGGGACGTATGGCTACACCTTC. It codes for CASSVNWGGTYGYTF. The J gene is TRBJ1-2, the V gene TRBV6-1, with D perhaps matching TRBD1 (5 bases). The germline gives CDR1 MNHNS, CDR2 SASEGT. CDR3 size: 15 residues. Trimming removed 4 bases from V and 5 bases from J, with 17 bases in between.

Turning to this clone: This CDR3 is also generated by other DNA sequences in the sample. The chain has TRBV5-1 and TRBJ2-5, with 9 nucleotides matching TRBD2. This CDR3 comprises 14 residues. CDR1 and CDR2 from the germline V gene are SGHRS and YFSETQ. V was clipped by 3 bases and J by 2 bases; unmatched bases: 2. The CDR3 loop reads CASSSTSGQETQYF. In nucleotides, the CDR3 is TGCGCCAGCAGCTCGACTAGCGGTCAAGAGACCCAGTACTTC.

The chain has TRBV25-1 and TRBJ2-5, with 9 bases that match TRBD2. The CDR3 totals 15 residues. V lost 4 bases, J lost 5 bases, and 8 bases stayed unmatched. Germline V lookup: CDR1 MGHDK, CDR2 SYGVNS. CDR3 sequence reads: CASSGQAGGAETQYF. The DNA for the CDR3 is TGTGCCAGCAGTGGGCAAGCGGGAGGAGCCGAGACCCAGTACTTC.

This sequence joins TRBV6-1 and TRBJ1-5; 12 nucleotides match TRBD1. The germline gives CDR1 MNHNS, CDR2 SASEGT. The CDR3 loop spans 16 amino acids. Unmatched junction bases numbered 5, after V lost 1 base and J lost 7 bases. Here the CDR3 reads CASSEGDRGQGQPQHF. CDR3 sequence (DNA): TGTGCCAGCAGTGAAGGGGACAGGGGGCAAGGACAGCCCCAGCATTTT.

V and J are TRBV6-1 and TRBJ2-7; D might be TRBD2 (5 bases). The CDR3 runs to 14 residues. Germline CDR1 is MNHNS and CDR2 is SASEGT. The germline V and J ends were trimmed by 1 base and 3 bases, with 10 bases remaining between them. Here the CDR3 reads CASSEDFGSYEQYF. CDR3 sequence (DNA): TGTGCCAGCAGTGAAGACTTTGGGAGCTACGAGCAGTACTTC.

This chain links TRBV6-5 with TRBJ2-7; 12 bases are shared with TRBD2. V was clipped by 6 bases and J by 4 bases; unmatched bases: 4. The CDR3 extends over 14 amino acids. Looked up from germline, CDR1 is MNHEY and CDR2 is SVGAGI. The CDR3 region is CASSPSGRVYEQYF. The CDR3 nucleotides read TGTGCCAGCAGCCCTAGCGGGAGGGTTTACGAGCAGTACTTC.

The V and J genes are TRBV6-6 and TRBJ2-3; 7 nucleotides agree with TRBD1. CDR1 MNHNY and CDR2 SVGAGI come from the germline V gene (reference sequence). CDR3 length: 16 residues. The V segment lost 5 bases and the J segment 5 bases; nucleotides outside the gene matches: 13. CDR3: CASSLWTGPIRDTQYF. The CDR3 bases are TGTGCCAGCAGTCTCTGGACAGGTCCTATAAGAGATACGCAGTATTTT.

This chain uses TRBV7-2 with TRBJ2-5; 10 bases agree with TRBD2. The J segment lost 1 base and the V segment lost 6 bases, leaving 11 bases of the junction unmatched. This CDR3 comprises 17 residues. Germline CDR1 and CDR2: SGHTA and FQGNSA. The CDR3 region is CASRLGLAEGAQETQYF. In DNA form, the CDR3 reads TGTGCCAGCAGGCTTGGACTAGCGGAGGGGGCCCAAGAGACCCAGTACTTC.

This chain joins TRBV27 and TRBJ2-1; 9 bases agree with TRBD2. Trimming cost V 2 bases and J 5 bases; bases outside gene matches: 7. This CDR3 contains 16 residues. The germline gives CDR1 MNHEY, CDR2 SMNVEV (reference sequence). The CDR3 sequence is CASSLRRASGDNEQFF. The DNA for the CDR3 is TGTGCCAGCAGTTTAAGGAGGGCTAGCGGGGACAATGAGCAGTTCTTC.

The chain has TRBV5-1 and TRBJ1-6; 7 nucleotides agree with TRBD1. The germline V gene has CDR1 SGHRS and CDR2 YFSETQ. Unmatched junction bases numbered 8, after V lost 10 bases and J lost 4 bases. This CDR3 spans 14 amino acids. This CDR3 is CASSQGPYNSPLHF. The CDR3 DNA reads as TGCGCCTCCTCACAGGGGCCTTATAATTCACCCCTCCACTTT.

J is TRBJ1-2 and V is TRBV30; 7 bases fit TRBD1. This CDR3 region has 13 residues. Germline CDR1 GTSNPN, CDR2 SVGIG (reference sequence). V shed 3 bases, J shed 6 bases, and the junction held 7 bases outside the gene matches. The CDR3 loop reads CAWRARGRNGYTF. CDR3 sequence (DNA): TGTGCCTGGAGAGCTAGGGGGCGGAATGGCTACACCTTC.

CDR3 protein: CASSPQDRASGNTIYF. CDR3 DNA: TGTGCCAGCTCACCTCAGGACAGGGCTTCCGGAAACACCATATATTTT. J is TRBJ1-3 and V is TRBV18, with 8 bases that match TRBD1. The CDR3 has 16 amino acids. CDR1 KGHSH and CDR2 LQKENI come from the germline V gene. The V gene end was trimmed by 3 bases and the J gene end by 4 bases; junction bases not matched to a gene: 8.

The DNA of the CDR3 is TGTGCCAGCAGTGGGGGGACCTGGGACCGAGAATATGGCTACACCTTC. Amino acid sequence: CASSGGTWDREYGYTF. The chain has TRBV6-1 and TRBJ1-2, with TRBD1 as a possible D gene (5 bases). There are 16 residues in the CDR3. Between the trimmed V and J ends, which lost 4 bases and 5 bases, there was a span of 20 bases. The germline CDR1 and CDR2 sequences are MNHNS and SASEGT.

This chain connects TRBV2 to TRBJ1-1; no clear D. CDR3 length equals 12 residues. Trimming pared 7 bases from V and 2 bases from J, leaving 8 bases between. Germline CDR1 SNHLY, CDR2 FYNNEI. The CDR3 spells CASKSYNTEAFF. In DNA, the CDR3 is TGTGCCAGCAAGAGTTACAACACTGAAGCTTTCTTT.

The chain carries TRBV18 and TRBJ2-6; 11 bases match TRBD1. Germline CDR1 is KGHSH and CDR2 is LQKENI. The junction had 7 bases not matched to a gene; V was cut back by 3 bases and J by 3 bases. This CDR3 contains 18 residues. The CDR3: CASSPTGTGGVGANVLTF. The CDR3 DNA reads as TGTGCCAGCTCACCTACCGGGACAGGGGGAGTTGGGGCCAACGTCCTGACTTTC.